What follows are 5 T cell receptor beta chains derived from one specimen sequenced in a study of CD8 T cells in ankylosing spondylitis (dated by TCRdb to between 2016 and 2019). The investigation overall reported the following: Blood from ankylosing spondylitis patients appeared to be characterized by a TCR beta motif composed of 7 to 9 highly homologous amino acid variants.

No antigens are known for them. Receptor amplification or capture employed 5' RACE. These reads were obtained on an Illumina HiSeq 2500. Clones were called with MiXCR by TCRdb after fastp trimmed the public reads at Q25, and only in-frame beta chains were retained. Under each unique CDR3 protein, matching rows form one entry showing the most common genes and DNA. The sample table shows roughly 370,000 distinct CDR3 sequences, and about 22% are seen once. Around 17% of the sample is taken by the ten largest. Sequenced: blood, either unsorted or a sorted T cell fraction (not recorded which). Every receptor here comes from a male donor with ankylosing spondylitis.

This clonotype was counted only a few times. The chain combines TRBV12-3 or TRBV12-4 with TRBJ2-5; D could derive from TRBD1 or TRBD2 (5 bases each). The V gene lost 7 bases and the J gene lost 4 bases, with 16 bases spanning the gap. The CDR3 is 14 amino acids. The CDR3 sequence is CASTHEVRGETQYF. The CDR3 coding sequence is TGTGCCAGCACCCACGAGGTGAGGGGAGAGACCCAGTACTTC.

This clonotype was counted only a few times. The chain uses TRBV20-1 and TRBJ2-1; D call uncertain. The germline V and J ends were trimmed by 5 bases and 5 bases, with 10 bases remaining between them. There are 12 residues in the CDR3. The germline V gene encodes CDR1 DFQATT and CDR2 SNEGSKA (reference sequence). The DNA for the CDR3 is TGCAGTGCTCTCTCCTCAAACAATGAGCAGTTCTTC. It encodes CSALSSNNEQFF.

The chain is built from TRBV18 and TRBJ1-1; 8 bases agree with TRBD1. V lost 3 bases to trimming and J lost 5 bases; unmatched junction nucleotides: 11. This CDR3 is 16 amino acids long. In germline, CDR1 is KGHSH, CDR2 LQKENI. CDR3 in amino acids: CASSPKGQAIGTEAFF. The CDR3 DNA reads as TGTGCCAGCTCACCTAAGGGACAGGCGATAGGGACTGAAGCTTTCTTT.

This clonotype showed up just a few times. The chain is built from TRBV12-3 or TRBV12-4 and TRBJ1-4; D not certain. The CDR3 totals 15 residues. The V end was cut by 4 bases, the J end by 0 bases, with 9 bases between. CDR3 sequence: CASSSNGATNEKLFF. The CDR3 coding sequence is TGTGCCAGCAGTTCCAACGGTGCAACTAATGAAAAACTGTTTTTT.

This clonotype turned up a few times. CDR3 loop: CASSPFTGGGEKLFF. As DNA, the CDR3 is TGTGCCAGCTCACCATTCACGGGCGGCGGTGAAAAACTGTTTTTT. The chain combines TRBV18 with TRBJ1-4, with D unresolved. Germline V gene lookup returns CDR1 KGHSH and CDR2 LQKENI. This CDR3 region has 15 residues. V was pared by 2 bases and J by 7 bases, with 14 bases between.